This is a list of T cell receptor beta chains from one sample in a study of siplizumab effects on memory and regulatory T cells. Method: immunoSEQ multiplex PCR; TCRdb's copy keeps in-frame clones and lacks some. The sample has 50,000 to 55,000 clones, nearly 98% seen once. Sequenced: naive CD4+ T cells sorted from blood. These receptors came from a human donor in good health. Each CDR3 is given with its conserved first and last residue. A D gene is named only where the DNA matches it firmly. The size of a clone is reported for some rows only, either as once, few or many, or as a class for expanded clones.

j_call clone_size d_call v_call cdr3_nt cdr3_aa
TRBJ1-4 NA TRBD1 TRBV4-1 TGCGCCAGCAGCCAAGCCGGGACAGGGAATGAAAAACTGTTTTTT CASSQAGTGNEKLFF
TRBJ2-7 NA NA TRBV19 TGTGCCAGTAGTATTCCAGGACGGAGCTCCTACGAGCAGTACTTC CASSIPGRSSYEQYF
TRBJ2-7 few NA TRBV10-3 TGTGCCTCCGCCGGGACCAAAAGCTCCTACGAGCAGTACTTC CASAGTKSSYEQYF
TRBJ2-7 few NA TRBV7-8 TGTGCCAGCAGCTTAGATTATGAGCAGTACTTC CASSLDYEQYF
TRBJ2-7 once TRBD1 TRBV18 TGTGCCAGCTCACCCAGGGGGACAGGGAGCTACGAGCAGTACTTC CASSPRGTGSYEQYF
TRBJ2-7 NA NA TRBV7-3 TGTGCCAGCAGCCCCCCAGGTACATCCTACGAGCAGTACTTC CASSPPGTSYEQYF
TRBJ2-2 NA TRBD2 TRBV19 TGTGCCAGTAGTCCTAGCGGGAGTATGGACGGGGAGCTGTTTTTT CASSPSGSMDGELFF
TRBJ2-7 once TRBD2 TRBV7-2 TGCGCCAGCAGACCGGGACTAGCGGGAACCTACGAGCAGTACTTC CASRPGLAGTYEQYF
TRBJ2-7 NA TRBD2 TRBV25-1 TGTGCCAGCAGGTCTAGCGGGGAGCCCTACGAGCAGTACTTC CASRSSGEPYEQYF
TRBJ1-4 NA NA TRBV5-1 TGCGCCAGCAGCTTTCACGGAAGCAATGAAAAACTGTTTTTT CASSFHGSNEKLFF
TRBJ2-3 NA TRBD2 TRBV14 TGTGCCAGCAGCCAACCTACTAGCGGGAGGGCCGCAGATACGCAGTATTTT CASSQPTSGRAADTQYF
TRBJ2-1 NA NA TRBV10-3 TGTGCCATCTCAAGAGAAGCTCAGACAGCTTCGGATGAGCAGTTCTTC CAISREAQTASDEQFF
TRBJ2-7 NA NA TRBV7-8 TGTGCCAGCAGCTTAGTGGACGGGTACGAGCAGTACTTC CASSLVDGYEQYF
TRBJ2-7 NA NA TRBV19 TGTGCCAGTAGTATAGTTCCGGGGTTCCACGAGCAGTACTTC CASSIVPGFHEQYF
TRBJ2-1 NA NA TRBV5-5 TGTGCCAGCAGCTTGGTTTTAGGGCCTCTGGAGGTACATGAGCAGTTCTTC CASSLVLGPLEVHEQFF
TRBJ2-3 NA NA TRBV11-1 TGTGCCAGCTGCCTCATAGCCAGCACAGATACGCAGTATTTT CASCLIASTDTQYF
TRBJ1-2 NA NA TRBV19 TGTGCCAGTGCGGACAGTTTTATTAACTATGGCTACACCTTC CASADSFINYGYTF
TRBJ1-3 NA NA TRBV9 TGTGCCAGCAGCGATGAAAGGGGTTTCTCTGGAAACACCATATATTTT CASSDERGFSGNTIYF
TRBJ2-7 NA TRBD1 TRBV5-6 TGTGCCAGCAGCTACAAGGGACAGCTAACCGTGCAGTACTTC CASSYKGQLTVQYF
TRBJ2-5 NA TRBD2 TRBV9 TGTGCCAGCAGCGTAGACGGGACTAGCTTTGAGACCCAGTACTTC CASSVDGTSFETQYF
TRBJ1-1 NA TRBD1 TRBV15 TGTGCCACCAGCAGAGTTTGGGGACAGGGGGTGAACACTGAAGCTTTCTTT CATSRVWGQGVNTEAFF
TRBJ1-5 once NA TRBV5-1 TGCGCCAGCAGCTTGGGGCAGAATAGCAATCAGCCCCAGCATTTT CASSLGQNSNQPQHF
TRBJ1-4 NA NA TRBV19 TGTGCCACCTCGGGTGCTAATGAAAAACTGTTTTTT CATSGANEKLFF
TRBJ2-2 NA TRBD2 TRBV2 TGTGCCCGCCGGAGCGGGAGCCCAGAAGAAGCGAACACCGGGGAGCTGTTTTTT CARRSGSPEEANTGELFF
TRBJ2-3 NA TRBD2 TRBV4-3 TGCGCCAGCAGCCAAGAATTGGGGGGAGGGCGGACAGATACGCAGTATTTT CASSQELGGGRTDTQYF
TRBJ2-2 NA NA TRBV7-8 TGTGCCAGCAGCTTGCGGCTTAATGGCGGGGAGCTGTTTTTT CASSLRLNGGELFF
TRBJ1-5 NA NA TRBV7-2 TGTGCCAGCAGCTTACGGGGAGATAGCAATCAGCCCCAGCATTTT CASSLRGDSNQPQHF
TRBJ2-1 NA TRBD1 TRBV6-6 TGTGCCAGCCAACAAGAACAGGGGGCGCGTAATGAGCAGTTCTTC CASQQEQGARNEQFF
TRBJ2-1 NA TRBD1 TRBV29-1 TGCAGCGTTGGGGACAGGGGCGTTACGGGGGATCGTGAGCAGTTCTTC CSVGDRGVTGDREQFF
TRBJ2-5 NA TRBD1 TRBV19 TGTGCAACCGGGACAGGGGGATCGGAGACCCAGTACTTC CATGTGGSETQYF
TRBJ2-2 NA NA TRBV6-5 TGTGCCCCAGGGAGAGGGGAGCTGTTTTTT CAPGRGELFF
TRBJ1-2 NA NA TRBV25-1 TGTGCCAGCAGTGAACCGGCAGCGCACTATGGCTACACCTTC CASSEPAAHYGYTF
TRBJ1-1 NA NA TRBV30 TGTGCCTGGAGTGTATCCCTCTACAGGGAAAAGGACACTGAAGCTTTCTTT CAWSVSLYREKDTEAFF
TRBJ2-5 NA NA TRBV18 TGTGCCAGCTCACCAACGACCGGACCAGAGACCCAGTACTTC CASSPTTGPETQYF
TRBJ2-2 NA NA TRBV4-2 TGTGCCAGCAGCCAAGAACAGGGAGAGTTCACCGGGGAGCTGTTTTTT CASSQEQGEFTGELFF
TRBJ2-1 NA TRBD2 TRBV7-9 TGTGCCAGCAGCCCAACTAGCGGGAGTGGCAATGAGCAGTTCTTC CASSPTSGSGNEQFF
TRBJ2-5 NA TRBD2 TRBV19 TGTGCCAGTAGACGGACTAGCAGCCAAGAGACCCAGTACTTC CASRRTSSQETQYF
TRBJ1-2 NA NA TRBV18 TGTGCCAGCTCACCGCGCAGCAGACCTCCCGCTGGCTATGGCTACACCTTC CASSPRSRPPAGYGYTF
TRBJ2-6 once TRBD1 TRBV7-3 TGTGCCAGCAGCTTAGGGACAGGGGGCAGGGCTGGGGCCAACGTCCTGACTTTC CASSLGTGGRAGANVLTF
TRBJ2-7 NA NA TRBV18 TGTGCCAGCTCACCACTAAACTACGAGCAGTACTTC CASSPLNYEQYF
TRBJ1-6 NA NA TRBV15 TGTGCCACCAGCAGAGTGGGGGATCGACATAATTCACCCCTCCACTTT CATSRVGDRHNSPLHF
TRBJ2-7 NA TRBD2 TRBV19 TGTGCCAGTAACAATGGGAGGGCCTACGAGCAGTACTTC CASNNGRAYEQYF
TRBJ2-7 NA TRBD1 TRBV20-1 TGCAGTGTCACAGGGGCCAAGCAGTACTTC CSVTGAKQYF
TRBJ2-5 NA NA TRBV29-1 TGCAGCGCGCCGGGACACAAAGAGGAGACCCAGTACTTC CSAPGHKEETQYF
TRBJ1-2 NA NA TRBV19 TGTGCCAGTAGTATACCGGCGGGCTATGGCTACACCTTC CASSIPAGYGYTF
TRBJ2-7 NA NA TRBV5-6 TGTGCCAGCAGCTTAGGTAGTGAAGCCCGCACCTCCTACGAGCAGTACTTC CASSLGSEARTSYEQYF
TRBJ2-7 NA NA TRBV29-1 TGCAGCGTGAAAATCAGGGGCCCGCAGTACGAGCAGTACTTC CSVKIRGPQYEQYF
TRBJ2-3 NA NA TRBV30 TGTGCCTGGAGTGTTGGCGGGTCCACAGATACGCAGTATTTT CAWSVGGSTDTQYF
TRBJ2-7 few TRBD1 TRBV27 TGTGCCAGCAGTTTATCGAACAGGGGACCGTTTTTAGAGCAGTACTTC CASSLSNRGPFLEQYF
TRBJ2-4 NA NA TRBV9 TGTGCCAGCAGCGGGGGTGAAGCCAAAAACATTCAGTACTTC CASSGGEAKNIQYF
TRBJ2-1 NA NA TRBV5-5 TGTGCCAGCCTAGGGGGTAGCGGGCCCAACAATGAGCAGTTCTTC CASLGGSGPNNEQFF
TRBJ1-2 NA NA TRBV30 TGTGCCTGCGCAGCGGGGGGCGTCCGGGCTAACTATGGCTACACCTTC CACAAGGVRANYGYTF
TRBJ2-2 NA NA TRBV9 TGTGCCAGCAGCCGCTACCTGTTCGGGGAGCTGTTTTTT CASSRYLFGELFF
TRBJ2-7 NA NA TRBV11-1 TGTGCCAGCAGCTTAGGCTTTCGCATGATACCGAGCGACGAGCAGTACTTC CASSLGFRMIPSDEQYF
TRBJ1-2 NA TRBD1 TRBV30 TGTGCCTGGAGGGGGCGGGACAGGGAGTTTCACTATGGCTACACCTTC CAWRGRDREFHYGYTF
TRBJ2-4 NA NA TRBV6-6 TGTGCCAGCAGTCCCAGGGGGGGGCTCTCCAAAAACATTCAGTACTTC CASSPRGGLSKNIQYF
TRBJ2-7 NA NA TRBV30 TGTGCCTGGAGCCTGGGGGACCGGGCCTTACCTTTGGAGCAGTACTTC CAWSLGDRALPLEQYF
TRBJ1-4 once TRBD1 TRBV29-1 TGCAGCGTTGAAGCTGGCAGGGGGCGAGGTGAAAAACTGTTTTTT CSVEAGRGRGEKLFF
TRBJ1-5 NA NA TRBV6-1 TGTGCCAGCAGTGACGGTCAGCCCCAGCATTTT CASSDGQPQHF
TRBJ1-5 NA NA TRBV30 TGTGCCTGGAGTCGGATGCGCGGTCAGCCCCAGCATTTT CAWSRMRGQPQHF